One sample yielded the 26 T cell receptor beta chains listed below, sequenced in a study of blood T cell repertoires in COVID-19. Measured with immunoSEQ multiplex PCR; TCRdb has only the in-frame clones, and not every one. The top ten clones hold approximately 14% of a sample with some 130,000 clones, 65% to 80% of them seen once. Sequencing was done on a sample of peripheral blood. The receptors were sampled from an older man with acute or convalescent COVID-19.

V is TRBV19 and J is TRBJ2-6; 10 bases agree with TRBD1. The V segment lost 9 bases and the J segment 2 bases; nucleotides outside the gene matches: 4. Per the germline V gene, CDR1 is LNHDA and CDR2 is SQIVND (reference sequence). The CDR3 sequence is 15 residues long. In DNA, the CDR3 is TGTGCCAGCGGGACAGGGGATGCTGGGGCCAACGTCCTGACTTTC. Protein product: CASGTGDAGANVLTF.

This sequence joins TRBV15 and TRBJ1-1, with a possible D match to TRBD1 (5 bases). This CDR3 comprises 18 residues. Trimming stripped 0 bases from V and 0 bases from J, with 17 bases between. The germline V gene encodes CDR1 LNHNV and CDR2 YYDKDF (reference sequence). The CDR3 protein is CATSRDKGLRNMNTEAFF. CDR3 sequence (DNA): TGTGCCACCAGCAGAGATAAGGGACTGAGAAACATGAACACTGAAGCTTTCTTT. Complete variable domain (other parts from reference TRBV15 and TRBJ1-1): DAMVIQNPRYQVTQFGKPVTLSCSQTLNHNVMYWYQQKSSQAPKLLFHYYDKDFNNEADTPDNFQSRRPNTSFCFLDIRSPGLGDTAMYLCATSRDKGLRNMNTEAFFGQGTRLTVV.

The sample holds one count of this clone. This sequence joins TRBV18 and TRBJ2-3; 9 bases match TRBD1. The V segment lost 2 bases and the J segment 5 bases; nucleotides outside the gene matches: 5. The germline V gene has CDR1 KGHSH and CDR2 LQKENI. CDR3 size: 15 residues. The CDR3 coding sequence is TGTGCCAGCTCACCAACCGGGACAGGGTTAGATACGCAGTATTTT. Amino acids: CASSPTGTGLDTQYF. Full variable domain (missing parts from reference TRBV18 and TRBJ2-3): NAGVMQNPRHLVRRRGQEARLRCSPMKGHSHVYWYRQLPEEGLKFMVYLQKENIIDESGMPKERFSAEFPKEGPSILRIQQVVRGDSAAYFCASSPTGTGLDTQYFGPGTRLTVL.

The CDR3 sequence is CASSFRDRTSGANVLTF. For the CDR3, the DNA is TGTGCCAGCAGCTTCCGGGACAGGACCTCTGGGGCCAACGTCCTGACTTTC. The rearrangement uses TRBV7-2 and TRBJ2-6; 8 bases agree with TRBD1. V lost 3 bases and J lost 0; bases outside the gene matches: 4. This CDR3 contains 17 residues. Germline values: CDR1 SGHTA, CDR2 FQGNSA.

The chain combines TRBV7-2 with TRBJ1-1; D is unclear. CDR3 length equals 12 residues. V was clipped by 4 bases and J by 1 base, with 4 bases between them. The germline V gene encodes CDR1 SGHTA and CDR2 FQGNSA. The CDR3 sequence: CASSWPNTEAFF. The CDR3 coding sequence is TGTGCCAGCAGCTGGCCGAACACTGAAGCTTTCTTT.

This chain connects TRBV7-2 to TRBJ2-5; D not certain. The CDR3 is 13 amino acids. Trimming shortened V by 3 bases and J by 4 bases, and 9 bases separated the two germline ends. CDR1 is SGHTA, CDR2 FQGNSA, per germline. The CDR3 coding sequence is TGTGCCAGCAGCTTTCGAGTTCGAGAGACCCAGTACTTC. As protein: CASSFRVRETQYF.

The sample holds a few counts of this clone. V is TRBV19 and J is TRBJ1-6; weak D call: TRBD1 (5 bases). V was clipped by 5 bases and J by 7 bases, with 9 bases between them. Germline V gene lookup returns CDR1 LNHDA and CDR2 SQIVND (reference sequence). The CDR3 contains 13 residues. The CDR3 reads CASSHPGNSPLHF. In DNA form, the CDR3 reads TGTGCCAGTAGTCATCCAGGGAATTCACCCCTCCACTTT.

This sequence joins TRBV6-2 or TRBV6-3 and TRBJ1-5; 8 bases map to TRBD1. CDR3 length: 14 residues. V lost 5 bases to trimming and J lost 7 bases; unmatched junction nucleotides: 7. Germline CDR1 reads MNHEY; CDR2 reads SVGEGT. The CDR3 DNA sequence: TGTGCCAGCAGTAGGCCAGGGGGCTGGCAGCCCCAGCATTTT. It translates to CASSRPGGWQPQHF.

A single count supports this clone. This chain links TRBV27 with TRBJ1-5, with D possibly matching TRBD1 (5 bases). CDR1 is MNHEY and CDR2 is SMNVEV in the germline V gene (reference sequence). The CDR3 spans 13 residues. Trimming pared 5 bases from V and 6 bases from J, leaving 11 bases between. As DNA, the CDR3 is TGTGCCAGCAGTGGGGGGTTCGGTCAGCCCCAGCATTTT. Amino acids: CASSGGFGQPQHF.

The chain links TRBV14 to TRBJ1-1; D gene ambiguous. Germline values: CDR1 SGHDN, CDR2 FVKESK. V was pared by 1 base and J by 10 bases, with 13 bases between. The CDR3 has 13 residues. The CDR3 region is CASSQGVLSGAFF. CDR3 in DNA: TGTGCCAGCAGCCAAGGAGTGCTGAGCGGAGCTTTCTTT. Supplemented by reference TRBV14 and TRBJ1-1, the full variable domain reads EAGVTQFPSHSVIEKGQTVTLRCDPISGHDNLYWYRRVMGKEIKFLLHFVKESKQDESGMPNNRFLAERTGGTYSTLKVQPAELEDSGVYFCASSQGVLSGAFFGQGTRLTVV.

This clone occurred once. CDR3 region: CASSQDRARDLTGYTF. CDR3 coding DNA: TGCGCCAGCAGCCAAGATCGGGCCCGGGACTTGACGGGCTACACCTTC. This sequence joins TRBV4-3 and TRBJ1-2, with D tentatively TRBD1 (5 bases). V lost 0 bases and J lost 8, with 19 bases in between. The length of the CDR3 is 16 residues. Germline CDR1 is LGHNA and CDR2 is YSLEER.

CDR3 residues: CASSRGQATDTQYF. The CDR3 nucleotides read TGTGCCAGCAGCCGGGGACAGGCCACAGATACGCAGTATTTT. This chain connects TRBV11-3 to TRBJ2-3; 8 bases are shared with TRBD1. CDR3 length: 14 amino acids. V trimming: 5 bases; J trimming: 2 bases; junction bases outside the gene matches: 3. Looked up from germline, CDR1 is SGHNT and CDR2 is YENEEA.

The chain has TRBV4-3 and TRBJ1-2; no definite D call. V was trimmed by 3 bases and J by 5 bases, leaving 10 bases between them. The CDR3 loop spans 13 amino acids. Germline V lookup: CDR1 LGHNA, CDR2 YSLEER. This CDR3 reads CASSQALQYGYTF. As DNA, the CDR3 is TGCGCCAGCAGCCAGGCCCTTCAATATGGCTACACCTTC.

This chain uses TRBV7-9 with TRBJ2-1; 9 bases are a match to TRBD2. The length of the CDR3 is 14 residues. Germline V gene lookup returns CDR1 SEHNR and CDR2 FQNEAQ (reference sequence). V trimming: 8 bases; J trimming: 6 bases; junction bases outside the gene matches: 8. For the CDR3, the DNA is TGTGCCAGCCGAAGGGCGGGGGGGCTCAATGAGCAGTTCTTC. Translating it yields CASRRAGGLNEQFF.

This clone was detected only a few times. The chain couples TRBV28 to TRBJ2-7, with a weak D call TRBD2 (6 bases). The CDR3 spans 13 residues. The germline V gene encodes CDR1 MDHEN and CDR2 SYDVKM. V lost 11 bases, J lost 4 bases, and 18 bases lay in between. CDR3 DNA: TGTGCCGCCACCCGGGACTCTACGTACGAGCAGTACTTC. The encoded protein is CAATRDSTYEQYF. Based on the CDR3 plus reference TRBV28 and TRBJ2-7, the full variable domain is DVKVTQSSRYLVKRTGEKVFLECVQDMDHENMFWYRQDPGLGLRLIYFSYDVKMKEKGDIPEGYSVSREKKERFSLILESASTNQTSMYLCAATRDSTYEQYFGPGTRLTVT.

This rearrangement joins TRBV15 to TRBJ2-5; D might be TRBD2 (6 bases). The CDR3 covers 16 residues. The V end was cut by 0 bases, the J end by 1 base, with 12 bases between. Germline V gives CDR1 LNHNV, CDR2 YYDKDF (reference sequence). The CDR3: CATSRDARRGQETQYF. CDR3 DNA sequence: TGTGCCACCAGCAGAGATGCGAGGAGGGGCCAAGAGACCCAGTACTTC.

This clone was detected only a few times. This rearrangement joins TRBV24-1 to TRBJ2-3, with 7 bases matching TRBD2. The CDR3 is made up of 13 amino acids. Germline CDR1 and CDR2: KGHDR and SFDVKD. After removal of 5 bases from V and 10 bases from J, the junction contained 8 bases not matched to a gene. The CDR3 is CATSAWGGTAQYF. The CDR3 nucleotides are TGTGCCACCAGTGCCTGGGGGGGAACAGCGCAGTATTTT.

The chain combines TRBV28 with TRBJ1-2; D gene uncertain. The V end was cut by 3 bases, the J end by 4 bases, with 6 bases between. Germline V gene sequence: CDR1 MDHEN, CDR2 SYDVKM. CDR3 length: 12 amino acids. The CDR3 is CASSLTTYGYTF. For the CDR3, the DNA is TGTGCCAGCAGTTTGACTACCTATGGCTACACCTTC.

The chain recombines TRBV14 with TRBJ1-2, with a tentative D call TRBD1 (5 bases). The CDR3 is 17 amino acids. Trimming took 1 base from V and 8 from J, leaving 23 bases between them. The V gene's germline CDR1 is SGHDN and CDR2 FVKESK. CDR3 nucleotide sequence: TGTGCCAGCAGCCAAGTGGGGGGACGCTCGTCCCCTGGAGGCTACACCTTC. Its translation is CASSQVGGRSSPGGYTF. The variable domain in full, with the rest retrieved from reference TRBV14 and TRBJ1-2, is EAGVTQFPSHSVIEKGQTVTLRCDPISGHDNLYWYRRVMGKEIKFLLHFVKESKQDESGMPNNRFLAERTGGTYSTLKVQPAELEDSGVYFCASSQVGGRSSPGGYTFGSGTRLTVV.

The chain is built from TRBV21-1 and TRBJ2-3; the D segment call TRBD2 is taken from the table without a DNA check. TRBV21-1 is assigned pseudogene status. This CDR3 contains 16 residues. The CDR3 sequence is CASSTVTSGGTDTQYF. The DNA for the CDR3 is TGTGCCAGCAGCACTGTGACTAGCGGGGGAACAGATACGCAGTATTTT.

The rearrangement uses TRBV5-4 and TRBJ2-2; D is ambiguous. Germline CDR1 SGHNT, CDR2 YYREEE (reference sequence). V was pared by 0 bases and J by 0 bases, with 6 bases between. CDR3 length: 15 amino acids. The CDR3 reads CASSLGGTNTGELFF. The CDR3 nucleotides are TGTGCCAGCAGCTTGGGCGGAACGAACACCGGGGAGCTGTTTTTT.

The V gene is TRBV28, the J gene TRBJ2-2, with D uncertain. CDR3 size: 12 residues. Trimming left V 6 bases short and J 2 bases short, with 4 bases between. CDR1 is MDHEN and CDR2 is SYDVKM in the germline V gene. The CDR3 DNA reads as TGTGCCAGCAGGCGAAACACCGGGGAGCTGTTTTTT. It specifies CASRRNTGELFF.

V is TRBV3-1 (or the pseudogene TRBV3-2) and J is TRBJ1-2, with a tentative D call TRBD1 (6 bases). This CDR3 has 12 residues. The ends were cut back, 7 bases at V and 2 bases at J, with 8 bases in the middle. Germline V gene lookup returns CDR1 LGHDT and CDR2 YNNKEL (reference sequence). The CDR3 reads CASTRGNYGYTF. The DNA for the CDR3 is TGTGCCAGCACCAGGGGCAACTATGGCTACACCTTC.

The chain has TRBV28 and TRBJ1-5; possible D gene TRBD1, 6 bases. The ends were cut back, 6 bases at V and 4 bases at J, with 16 bases in the middle. The CDR3 covers 15 residues. From germline, CDR1 is MDHEN and CDR2 SYDVKM. Written as DNA, the CDR3 is TGTGCCAGCAGGATACCCGGGGGGCCTAATCAGCCCCAGCATTTT. It is translated as CASRIPGGPNQPQHF. Variable domain in full (rest from reference TRBV28 and TRBJ1-5): DVKVTQSSRYLVKRTGEKVFLECVQDMDHENMFWYRQDPGLGLRLIYFSYDVKMKEKGDIPEGYSVSREKKERFSLILESASTNQTSMYLCASRIPGGPNQPQHFGDGTRLSIL.

The chain joins TRBV6-2 or TRBV6-3 to TRBJ2-5, with TRBD2 matching 12 bases. The CDR3 loop spans 16 amino acids. The junction had 9 bases not matched to a gene; V was cut back by 5 bases and J by 5 bases. Germline V CDR1 and CDR2: MNHEY, SVGEGT. The CDR3 spells CASSTELAGGPETQYF. DNA for the CDR3: TGTGCCAGCAGTACCGAGCTAGCGGGGGGGCCGGAGACCCAGTACTTC.

This sequence joins TRBV28 and TRBJ1-1; D is ambiguous. CDR3 length equals 12 residues. Trimming stripped 9 bases from V and 4 bases from J, with 12 bases between. CDR1 is MDHEN and CDR2 is SYDVKM in the germline V gene. This chain's CDR3 is CASGRGSTEAFF. As DNA, the CDR3 is TGTGCCAGTGGAAGAGGAAGCACTGAAGCTTTCTTT.